The source of this T cell receptor beta chain is a study of blood T cell repertoires in COVID-19 (dated by TCRdb to 2018 to 2021). Describing the broader study: Samples covering the acute and convalescent phases of COVID-19 were provided by collaborators in the United States, Italy and Spain. Nearly every sample came with metadata listing a de-identified subject ID, COVID-19 status, age in years and sex. The prospective study material was composed of cDNA or gDNA derived from T cells, B-cell-depleted T cells, or PBMCs. HLA class I and class II types, where available, came from metadata supplied by the sample provider rather than from assay-based typing. The dataset comprised deeply sampled blood TCRbeta repertoires from subjects exposed to, actively infected with, or recovered from COVID-19. Samples were obtained from the ongoing ImmuneRACE study (first 160 participants) and from over 1,000 subjects provided by 6 global collaborators. The repertoires were made available in a free public database intended to serve as a resource for research on the immune response to SARS-CoV-2. General study outcomes and caveats: The quantity of clinical and demographic metadata differed by source and by participant and was supplied without curation.

TCRbeta CDR3 regions were amplified from genomic DNA by means of the immunoSEQ Assay, a bias-controlled multiplex PCR. The paper's processing steps were these. Within the assay, amplification of reference gene primers was used to estimate how many nucleated cells each sample contained. To quantify the absolute abundance of each unique TCRbeta CDR3 rearrangement, sequence reads were collapsed and filtered. For each sample, productive Simpson clonality was calculated as the square root of Simpson's diversity index across productive rearrangements. Here the immuneACCESS table is served through TCRdb, limited to in-frame sequences with V and J called. Missing clones are a known gap in these copies; in checked studies unresolved V genes cover under half, and the rest lacks a known reason. The V and J calls and clone size are taken from that table; D and trimming were inferred from the DNA. For this sample there are approximately 170,000 clones; 86% appear just once. The ten largest clones add up to approximately 6.5% of the sample.

Points on this clone: The target of this receptor is not known. No quality values exist for individual bases; no much larger clone is one base distant.

The collaborating institutions used their own protocols to collect whole blood in K2EDTA tubes. Collaborator samples were shipped for TCRbeta analysis as frozen whole blood, isolated PBMCs, or DNA extracted from either sample type. Sequenced material: peripheral blood. The origin of this receptor is an elderly woman in a cohort sampled during active or convalescent COVID-19.

The CDR3 region: CASSSRDRGTDTQYF. The DNA sequence reads TGCGCCAGCAGCTCCCGGGACAGGGGTACAGATACGCAGTATTTT. Recombination linked TRBV5-1 to TRBJ2-3, with TRBD1 matching 10 junction bases. In the germline V gene, CDR1 corresponds to SGHRS and CDR2 to YFSETQ. Germline trimming: 3 bases from V, 3 bases from J; junction bases outside gene matches: 4. The CDR3 runs 15 residues from the cysteine to the phenylalanine. CDR3 DNA only is kept here, 45 bases in frame from base 1.